Below, 29 T cell receptor beta chains from the same sample are listed, as sequenced in a study of cytomegalovirus exposure and HLA in healthy donors. This PCR relied on a set of 60 Vbeta primers and 13 Jbeta primers. TCRdb's copy holds only in-frame clones and misses some; the assay was immunoSEQ multiplex PCR. The table shows approximately 240,000 clones, with 77% occurring only once. The sequenced sample consisted of PBMCs. The receptor set was obtained from a woman aged 60-70 years in good health and CMV-seropositive.

This chain links TRBV7-2 with TRBJ1-1; D is perhaps TRBD1 (6 bases). This CDR3 contains 14 residues. Germline V gene sequence: CDR1 SGHTA, CDR2 FQGNSA. V shed 4 bases and J shed 5 bases, with 14 bases lying between them. CDR3 sequence: CASSSSGAATEAFF. CDR3 nucleotides: TGTGCCAGCAGCTCCTCAGGGGCCGCGACTGAAGCTTTCTTT.

The chain joins TRBV28 to TRBJ1-2; 8 positions agree with TRBD1. Trimming cost V 8 bases and J 5 bases; bases outside gene matches: 10. Germline V lookup: CDR1 MDHEN, CDR2 SYDVKM. CDR3 length: 14 amino acids. The DNA for the CDR3 is TGTGCCAGCGGGTACAGGGGGATGAGGTATGGCTACACCTTC. It encodes CASGYRGMRYGYTF.

In the case of this clone: Relative to the germline gene, one junction end is altered; a read error may explain this. V gene TRBV7-9 combines with J gene TRBJ2-5, with TRBD2 as a possible D gene (5 bases). The germline gives CDR1 SEHNR, CDR2 FQNEAQ (reference sequence). The CDR3 runs 15 residues. CDR3 sequence (DNA): TGTTCCAGCAGCCCGGGTGCGGGCCTTCAAGAGACCCAGTACTTC. This sequence encodes CSSSPGAGLQETQYF.

The chain has TRBV28 and TRBJ1-5; 8 bases are shared with TRBD1. The germline V gene encodes CDR1 MDHEN and CDR2 SYDVKM. The CDR3 covers 14 residues. Trimming cost V 2 bases and J 8 bases; bases outside gene matches: 5. In DNA, the CDR3 is TGTGCCAGCAGTTTACCCGGACAGGGAAAGCCCCAGCATTTT. Translating gives CASSLPGQGKPQHF.

The chain couples TRBV7-9 to TRBJ2-1, with D maybe TRBD1 (5 bases). Trimming removed 7 bases at V and 6 bases at J, with 19 bases between. The germline CDR1 and CDR2 sequences are SEHNR and FQNEAQ (reference sequence). This CDR3 region has 15 residues. CDR3 residues: CASIELARVVNEQFF. CDR3 bases: TGTGCCAGCATCGAACTTGCCAGGGTCGTCAATGAGCAGTTCTTC. The whole variable domain, filled in from reference TRBV7-9 and TRBJ2-1, reads DTGVSQNPRHKITKRGQNVTFRCDPISEHNRLYWYRQTLGQGPEFLTYFQNEAQLEKSRLLSDRFSAERPKGSFSTLEIQRTEQGDSAMYLCASIELARVVNEQFFGPGTRLTVL.

The chain links TRBV4-3 to TRBJ1-2; no firm D call. Germline loops: CDR1 LGHNA, CDR2 YSLEER. Trimming shortened V by 0 bases and J by 4 bases, and 6 bases separated the two germline ends. The CDR3 runs to 13 residues. CDR3 amino acids: CASSQDTVYGYTF. For the CDR3, the DNA is TGCGCCAGCAGCCAAGACACAGTCTATGGCTACACCTTC.

As concerns this clone: At the DNA level, this CDR3 is encoded by other sequences in the same sample as well. V is TRBV7-2 and J is TRBJ2-5; D gene uncertain. Germline V gene lookup returns CDR1 SGHTA and CDR2 FQGNSA. V shed 0 bases and J shed 5 bases, with 4 bases lying between them. CDR3 size: 12 residues. Here the CDR3 reads CASSLARETQYF. The DNA for the CDR3 is TGTGCCAGCAGCTTAGCGAGGGAGACCCAGTACTTC.

The chain has TRBV4-1 and TRBJ1-5; D gene ambiguous. The CDR3 covers 17 residues. The germline V gene encodes CDR1 MGHRA and CDR2 YSYEKL. V lost 0 bases and J lost 5, with 17 bases in between. CDR3 nucleotide sequence: TGCGCCAGCAGCCAAGAAGGTCCACCGGGTGGGTATCAGCCCCAGCATTTT. This encodes CASSQEGPPGGYQPQHF.

This clone occurred once. The chain links TRBV6-1 to TRBJ1-6; D may be TRBD1 (6 bases). The germline V gene encodes CDR1 MNHNS and CDR2 SASEGT. With 6 bases removed from V and 9 bases from J, the gap between germline ends came to 18 bases. The CDR3 spans 15 residues. The CDR3 DNA reads as TGTGCCAGCAGGTCACAGGGTCTACACGCTTCACCCCTCCACTTT. Translation gives CASRSQGLHASPLHF.

The chain is built from TRBV6-5 and TRBJ2-1; the match to TRBD2 covers 9 bases. In germline, CDR1 is MNHEY, CDR2 SVGAGI. The CDR3 covers 14 residues. V lost 2 bases to trimming and J lost 8 bases; unmatched junction nucleotides: 4. CDR3 residues: CASSYGGLAYEQFF. Here the CDR3 DNA reads TGTGCCAGCAGTTACGGGGGACTAGCTTATGAGCAGTTCTTC.

In its sample, this clone was seen a few times. This rearrangement joins TRBV18 to TRBJ1-5, with 7 bases aligning to TRBD1. J lost 2 bases, V lost 1 base, and 5 bases had no gene match. Germline V lookup: CDR1 KGHSH, CDR2 LQKENI. This CDR3 has 16 amino acids. In DNA form, the CDR3 reads TGTGCCAGCTCACCACAGGGGGCTGGAGGCAATCAGCCCCAGCATTTT. As protein: CASSPQGAGGNQPQHF. The variable domain in full, completed from reference TRBV18 and TRBJ1-5, reads NAGVMQNPRHLVRRRGQEARLRCSPMKGHSHVYWYRQLPEEGLKFMVYLQKENIIDESGMPKERFSAEFPKEGPSILRIQQVVRGDSAAYFCASSPQGAGGNQPQHFGDGTRLSIL.

This chain uses TRBV7-9 with TRBJ1-6; 7 nucleotides line up with TRBD1. Germline V gene data show CDR1 as SEHNR and CDR2 as FQNEAQ (reference sequence). V lost 6 bases to trimming and J lost 5 bases; unmatched junction nucleotides: 13. The CDR3 length is 17 residues. In nucleotides, the CDR3 is TGTGCCAGCAGATTAAATACCGGGACAGATAATAATTCACCCCTCCACTTT. It yields the protein CASRLNTGTDNNSPLHF. Full variable domain (rest looked up from reference TRBV7-9 and TRBJ1-6): DTGVSQNPRHKITKRGQNVTFRCDPISEHNRLYWYRQTLGQGPEFLTYFQNEAQLEKSRLLSDRFSAERPKGSFSTLEIQRTEQGDSAMYLCASRLNTGTDNNSPLHFGNGTRLTVT.

This sequence joins TRBV5-1 and TRBJ1-1, with D maybe TRBD1 (5 bases). Germline-derived CDR1 and CDR2 are SGHRS and YFSETQ. Trimming removed 3 bases at V and 1 base at J, with 7 bases between. This CDR3 is built from 13 residues. Here the CDR3 reads CASSSGQNTEAFF. The CDR3, as DNA: TGCGCCAGCAGCTCCGGACAGAACACTGAAGCTTTCTTT.

V usage is TRBV4-2 and J usage is TRBJ2-3; 10 bases fit TRBD1. Germline lookup yields CDR1 LGHNA and CDR2 YNFKEQ. There are 19 residues in the CDR3. The trim removed 0 bases at V and 2 bases at J, leaving 11 bases unmatched. CDR3 bases: TGTGCCAGCAGCCAAGAGAGAGTGTTGGGACAGGGGAACACAGATACGCAGTATTTT. Amino acids: CASSQERVLGQGNTDTQYF.

This chain joins TRBV19 and TRBJ1-4, with TRBD1 identical over 7 bases. The trim removed 7 bases at V and 0 bases at J, leaving 2 bases unmatched. CDR3 length: 14 amino acids. The V gene's germline CDR1 is LNHDA and CDR2 SQIVND (reference sequence). In DNA, the CDR3 is TGTGCCAGTAATGACAGGGCAACTAATGAAAAACTGTTTTTT. It is translated as CASNDRATNEKLFF.

For the CDR3, the DNA is TGTGCCAGCAGTCAATGGACAGGGGGAAATGAGCAGTTCTTC. This encodes CASSQWTGGNEQFF. The J gene is TRBJ2-1, the V gene TRBV2, with 10 bases matching TRBD1. This CDR3 contains 14 residues. J was trimmed by 7 bases and V by 5 bases; bases with no gene match: 5. The germline V gene has CDR1 SNHLY and CDR2 FYNNEI.

This clone has just a few counts. The J gene is TRBJ2-2, the V gene TRBV6-5; perhaps TRBD1 as D (5 bases). The CDR3 has 15 residues. The germline CDR1 and CDR2 sequences are MNHEY and SVGAGI. V was clipped by 0 bases and J by 0 bases, with 5 bases between them. This CDR3 is CASSYSTANTGELFF. The CDR3 nucleotides are TGTGCCAGCAGTTACTCGACAGCGAACACCGGGGAGCTGTTTTTT.

The chain has TRBV2 and TRBJ2-3; TRBD1 aligns across 7 bases. Trimming cost V 8 bases and J 0 bases; bases outside gene matches: 5. The germline V gene encodes CDR1 SNHLY and CDR2 FYNNEI. This CDR3 is built from 14 residues. CDR3 in amino acids: CASGMGQSTDTQYF. As DNA, the CDR3 is TGTGCCAGCGGGATGGGACAGAGCACAGATACGCAGTATTTT.

This rearrangement joins TRBV11-2 to TRBJ2-7, with 7 bases fitting TRBD1. CDR1 is SGHAT, CDR2 FQNNGV, per germline. The CDR3 extends over 15 amino acids. Germline trimming cut 1 base from V and 3 bases from J; bases unmatched to any gene: 6. CDR3 sequence: CASSLVGQGVYEQYF. CDR3 sequence (DNA): TGTGCCAGCAGCTTAGTAGGCCAGGGGGTCTACGAGCAGTACTTC.

The gene calls are TRBV5-1 and TRBJ1-1; unclear D gene. Per germline, CDR1 SGHRS and CDR2 YFSETQ. The CDR3 totals 16 residues. V lost 3 bases and J 11 bases, leaving 26 bases between the germline ends. Here the CDR3 DNA reads TGCGCCAGCAGCTCCACCGGTCGCCAGATAGCAGCAAGGGCTTTCTTT. It codes for CASSSTGRQIAARAFF.

The rearrangement links TRBV7-9 to TRBJ1-3, with D unresolved. CDR1 and CDR2 from the germline V gene are SEHNR and FQNEAQ (reference sequence). Trimming removed 1 base at V and 0 bases at J, with 16 bases between. The CDR3 sequence is 18 residues long. CDR3 bases: TGTGCCAGCAGCTTAGACTGGGCGGGAATGAGCTCTGGAAACACCATATATTTT. Translation: CASSLDWAGMSSGNTIYF.

Remarks on this clone: One junction end disagrees with the germline gene, perhaps due to a read error. This chain links TRBV6-1 with TRBJ1-4; D not certain. CDR1 is MNHNS and CDR2 is SASEGT in the germline V gene. The CDR3 is 14 amino acids. Here the CDR3 reads CASSEIWRNERLFF. Written as DNA, the CDR3 is TGTGCCAGCAGTGAAATCTGGCGGAATGAAAGACTGTTTTTT.

The chain recombines TRBV19 with TRBJ2-7, with 11 bases lining up with TRBD2. Trimming took 3 bases from V and 0 from J; bases not matched to a gene: 1. CDR3 size: 15 residues. Germline values: CDR1 LNHDA, CDR2 SQIVND (reference sequence). The DNA for the CDR3 is TGTGCCAGTAGTATGGGACTAGCGGTCTCCTACGAGCAGTACTTC. It codes for CASSMGLAVSYEQYF. Looking up the rest from reference TRBV19 and TRBJ2-7 gives the full variable domain: DGGITQSPKYLFRKEGQNVTLSCEQNLNHDAMYWYRQDPGQGLRLIYYSQIVNDFQKGDIAEGYSVSREKKESFPLTVTSAQKNPTAFYLCASSMGLAVSYEQYFGPGTRLTVT.

This clone was picked up a small number of times. This chain uses TRBV10-1 with TRBJ1-5, with D possibly matching TRBD1 (6 bases). Trimming shortened V by 6 bases and J by 4 bases, and 13 bases separated the two germline ends. Germline CDR1 is WNHNN and CDR2 is SYGVQD (reference sequence). The CDR3 contains 14 residues. The CDR3 sequence: CASSPGQRNQPQHF. CDR3 in DNA: TGCGCCAGCAGCCCTGGACAGAGAAATCAGCCCCAGCATTTT.

The gene calls are TRBV5-6 and TRBJ1-1; D gene ambiguous. The germline CDR1 and CDR2 sequences are SGHDT and YYEEEE. With 0 bases removed from V and 0 bases from J, the gap between germline ends came to 9 bases. The CDR3 runs 15 residues. The CDR3 reads CASSLEPGMNTEAFF. CDR3 nucleotide sequence: TGTGCCAGCAGCTTGGAGCCAGGAATGAACACTGAAGCTTTCTTT.

CDR3 nucleotides: TGTGCCAGCAGTTACTCCTCGCAGGGGGCGAGGGAGACCCAGTACTTC. It yields the protein CASSYSSQGARETQYF. The rearrangement joins TRBV6-5 to TRBJ2-5, with 8 bases that match TRBD1. The CDR3 is 16 residues long. CDR1 is MNHEY and CDR2 is SVGAGI in the germline V gene. The trim removed 0 bases at V and 5 bases at J, leaving 8 bases unmatched.

The chain joins TRBV29-1 to TRBJ2-5; 10 bases line up with TRBD1. Germline CDR1 is SQVTM and CDR2 is ANQGSEA. This CDR3 is 15 amino acids long. J gave up 5 bases and V 6 bases, and 12 bases lay outside the gene matches. DNA of the CDR3: TGCAGCGTGGGGTTGACAGGGGGCGCTGGGGAGACCCAGTACTTC. Translating gives CSVGLTGGAGETQYF. Variable domain in full (rest from reference TRBV29-1 and TRBJ2-5): SAVISQKPSRDICQRGTSLTIQCQVDSQVTMMFWYRQQPGQSLTLIATANQGSEATYESGFVIDKFPISRPNLTFSTLTVSNMSPEDSSIYLCSVGLTGGAGETQYFGPGTRLLVL.

This clone was detected many times. Other DNA sequences in this sample translate to the same CDR3. The chain has TRBV4-2 and TRBJ2-3, with 8 bases fitting TRBD2. The CDR3 runs to 15 residues. Trimming at V came to 0 bases and at J to 3 bases, leaving 2 bases not matched to a gene. The germline gives CDR1 LGHNA, CDR2 YNFKEQ. The CDR3, as DNA: TGTGCCAGCAGCCAAGACCCGGGAGGGACAGATACGCAGTATTTT. Protein product: CASSQDPGGTDTQYF.

The chain joins TRBV9 to TRBJ2-3; D gene uncertain. CDR1 SGDLS and CDR2 YYNGEE come from the germline V gene. The CDR3 sequence is 12 residues long. Trimming shortened V by 3 bases and J by 2 bases, and 4 bases separated the two germline ends. CDR3 loop: CASSASTDTQYF. In nucleotides, the CDR3 is TGTGCCAGCAGCGCTTCCACAGATACGCAGTATTTT.